This TCR beta chain was sequenced for a study of CD8+ T cells in alopecia areata. Isolated RNA was reverse transcribed into cDNA used as the sequencing template. Produced via immunoSEQ multiplex PCR; TCRdb's table is partial and in-frame only. The sample consists of about 70,000 clones, over 25% of them appearing once. The treatment denotes: oral pan-JAK inhibitor, 5-10 mg twice daily. Lesional scalp tissue (obtained by punch biopsy) and peripheral blood were collected from alopecia areata patients. This clone was seen only a few times. The clonotype comes from a human donor with alopecia areata. The sequences come from CD8+ T cells sorted from blood, collected at week 4, from a patient treated with tofacitinib.

CDR3 loop: CALIAGNTGELFF. The CDR3 region has the DNA TGTGCCTTGATAGCGGGGAACACCGGGGAGCTGTTTTTT. V usage is TRBV30 and J usage is TRBJ2-2; TRBD2 aligns across 7 bases. Trimming removed 7 bases from V and 1 base from J; junction bases left unmatched: 3. Germline CDR1 reads GTSNPN; CDR2 reads SVGIG (reference sequence). This CDR3 is built from 13 residues.